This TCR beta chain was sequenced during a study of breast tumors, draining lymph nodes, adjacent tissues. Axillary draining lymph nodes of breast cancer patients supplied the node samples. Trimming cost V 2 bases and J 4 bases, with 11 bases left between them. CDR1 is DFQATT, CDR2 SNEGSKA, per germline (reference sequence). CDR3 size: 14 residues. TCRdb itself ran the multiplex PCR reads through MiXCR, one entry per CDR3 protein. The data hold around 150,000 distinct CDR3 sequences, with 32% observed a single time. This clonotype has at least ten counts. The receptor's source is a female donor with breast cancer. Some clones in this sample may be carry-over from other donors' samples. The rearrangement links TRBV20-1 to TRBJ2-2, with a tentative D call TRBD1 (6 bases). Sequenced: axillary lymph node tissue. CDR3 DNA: TGCAGTGCTAGACTGGCCAGGGGCACCGGGGAGCTGTTTTTT. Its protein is CSARLARGTGELFF.